A single sample gave rise to the 10 T cell receptor beta chains below, sequenced in a study of T cell responses to AZD1222 COVID-19 vaccine. Method: immunoSEQ multiplex PCR; TCRdb's copy keeps in-frame clones and lacks some. Among under 150,000 clones, 91% were seen once, and the ten largest hold 1.5% to 2%. The material was peripheral blood, obtained 28 days after the second AZD1222 dose. These TCRs come from an adult who received the AZD1222 COVID-19 vaccine.

The chain carries TRBV6-5 and TRBJ1-6; 7 bases map to TRBD1. The V gene's germline CDR1 is MNHEY and CDR2 SVGAGI. V gave up 4 bases and J gave up 9 bases; unmatched junction bases: 6. The CDR3 consists of 14 residues. CDR3 DNA sequence: TGTGCCAGCAGTTCCGACAGGGACGGTTCACCCCTCCACTTT. Translated: CASSSDRDGSPLHF.

The V and J genes are TRBV19 and TRBJ2-3, with TRBD2 matching 12 bases. The germline gives CDR1 LNHDA, CDR2 SQIVND (reference sequence). V shed 0 bases, J shed 2 bases, and the junction held 9 bases outside the gene matches. There are 19 residues in the CDR3. The CDR3, as DNA: TGTGCCAGTAGTATAGATCTTCGGACTAGCGGGGTCTACACAGATACGCAGTATTTT. This codes for CASSIDLRTSGVYTDTQYF. The whole variable domain, remainder taken from reference TRBV19 and TRBJ2-3, is DGGITQSPKYLFRKEGQNVTLSCEQNLNHDAMYWYRQDPGQGLRLIYYSQIVNDFQKGDIAEGYSVSREKKESFPLTVTSAQKNPTAFYLCASSIDLRTSGVYTDTQYFGPGTRLTVL.

V gene TRBV2 combines with J gene TRBJ2-3; perhaps D is TRBD1 or TRBD2 (5 bases each). Germline V CDR1 and CDR2: SNHLY, FYNNEI. CDR3 length: 15 residues. Trimming removed 6 bases from V and 0 bases from J, with 13 bases in between. The CDR3 DNA follows: TGTGCCAGCAGAAGTTACAGGACTAGCACAGATACGCAGTATTTT. Amino acid sequence: CASRSYRTSTDTQYF.

CDR3: CASSSLLGPQYF. The CDR3 DNA reads as TGTGCCAGCAGCTCCCTCCTGGGTCCCCAGTACTTC. The V gene is TRBV7-9, the J gene TRBJ2-5; D is ambiguous. Germline CDR1 SEHNR, CDR2 FQNEAQ (reference sequence). This CDR3 contains 12 residues. The V end lost 4 bases, the J end lost 9 bases, and 12 bases lay between the germline ends.

This clone occurred once. The chain couples TRBV19 to TRBJ2-5; D assignment may be TRBD1 or TRBD2 (5 bases each). CDR1 is LNHDA and CDR2 is SQIVND in the germline V gene (reference sequence). Trimming stripped 5 bases from V and 7 bases from J, with 23 bases between. The CDR3 spans 16 residues. The CDR3 nucleotides are TGTGCCAGTAGTCCCCCCTGGGACCCACGTGGGCGGACCCAGTACTTC. Protein product: CASSPPWDPRGRTQYF. The full variable domain, its missing parts supplied by reference TRBV19 and TRBJ2-5, is DGGITQSPKYLFRKEGQNVTLSCEQNLNHDAMYWYRQDPGQGLRLIYYSQIVNDFQKGDIAEGYSVSREKKESFPLTVTSAQKNPTAFYLCASSPPWDPRGRTQYFGPGTRLLVL.

CDR3 region: CASSPLFGRRSPLHF. The CDR3 DNA sequence: TGTGCCAGCAGCCCCCTGTTCGGCCGTAGGTCACCCCTCCACTTT. The chain couples TRBV5-8 to TRBJ1-6; D not certain. CDR3 size: 15 residues. CDR1 and CDR2 (germline): SGHTS, YDEGEE. Trimming cost V 4 bases and J 10 bases, with 18 bases left between them.

The rearrangement uses TRBV5-1 and TRBJ1-2; 10 positions match TRBD1. This CDR3 region has 13 residues. Germline V gene lookup returns CDR1 SGHRS and CDR2 YFSETQ. V trimming: 0 bases; J trimming: 7 bases; junction bases outside the gene matches: 0. CDR3 nucleotides: TGCGCCAGCAGCTTGGGGACAGGGGGTGGCTACACCTTC. This gives the protein CASSLGTGGGYTF.

This chain joins TRBV27 and TRBJ1-1; TRBD1 might be the D (6 bases). Germline V CDR1 and CDR2: MNHEY, SMNVEV (reference sequence). The V and J ends lost 0 bases and 4 bases respectively, with 15 bases between them. The CDR3 covers 16 residues. CDR3 amino acids: CASSLSGRGRSTEAFF. The CDR3 region has the DNA TGTGCCAGCAGTTTATCGGGCAGGGGTCGTAGCACTGAAGCTTTCTTT.

The genes are TRBV12-3 or TRBV12-4 and TRBJ1-5, with unresolved D. This CDR3 is 13 amino acids long. Trimming took off 10 bases at V and 3 bases at J, with 13 bases between the two ends. The DNA for the CDR3 is TGTGCCACCGCCGCGGGCTACAATCAGCCCCAGCATTTT. This gives the protein CATAAGYNQPQHF.

The chain has TRBV7-2 and TRBJ1-4; D remains unclear. The CDR3 covers 13 residues. Germline assignment: CDR1 SGHTA and CDR2 FQGNSA. V lost 3 bases to trimming and J lost 8 bases, with 10 bases between them. The CDR3 here is CASSLGQREKLFF. The CDR3 DNA reads TGTGCCAGCAGCTTGGGCCAACGAGAAAAACTGTTTTTT.